The rows below give T cell receptor beta chains drawn from one sample of a study of circulating and synovial CD4+ cells in juvenile arthritis. Some clones are missing from TCRdb's copy, which holds only in-frame ones; the method was immunoSEQ multiplex PCR. The table includes around 32,000 clones, less than 97% detected once. The sequenced sample was CD4+ T cells from blood. These TCRs come from a human donor with juvenile idiopathic arthritis. Each CDR3 is given with its conserved first and last residue. D genes are given only for firm matches. Clone size is given for some rows only: seen once, a few or many times, or a class if the clone is expanded.

j_gene: TRBJ2-1
abundance: -
d_gene: TRBD2
v_gene: TRBV9
CDR3aa: CASSPSGGDYNEQFF
CDR3nt: TGTGCCAGCAGCCCCTCTGGGGGGGATTACAATGAGCAGTTCTTC

j_gene: TRBJ2-1
abundance: -
d_gene: TRBD1
v_gene: TRBV28
CDR3aa: CASSFPQGAWGSYNEQFF
CDR3nt: TGTGCCAGCAGTTTTCCGCAGGGGGCGTGGGGCTCCTACAATGAGCAGTTCTTC

j_gene: TRBJ2-5
abundance: once
d_gene: -
v_gene: TRBV7-9
CDR3aa: CASSLGRLAQETQYF
CDR3nt: TGTGCCAGCAGCTTAGGTCGCCTAGCGCAAGAGACCCAGTACTTC

j_gene: TRBJ1-1
abundance: -
d_gene: TRBD1
v_gene: TRBV7-6
CDR3aa: CASSIQGTGHTEAFF
CDR3nt: TGTGCCAGCAGCATCCAGGGGACAGGGCACACTGAAGCTTTCTTT

j_gene: TRBJ1-1
abundance: -
d_gene: -
v_gene: TRBV21-1
CDR3aa: CASSAGTGTEAFF
CDR3nt: TGTGCCAGCAGCGCCGGGACAGGGACTGAAGCTTTCTTT

j_gene: TRBJ1-4
abundance: once
d_gene: -
v_gene: TRBV13
CDR3aa: CASSLAGEKLFF
CDR3nt: TGTGCCAGCAGCTTAGCCGGTGAAAAACTGTTTTTT

j_gene: TRBJ2-3
abundance: -
d_gene: TRBD1
v_gene: TRBV29-1
CDR3aa: CSVETGGTDTQYF
CDR3nt: TGCAGCGTTGAGACAGGGGGCACAGATACGCAGTATTTT

j_gene: TRBJ1-2
abundance: -
d_gene: TRBD1
v_gene: TRBV10-3
CDR3aa: CAISDGLGQDIAQGRPMAYGYTF
CDR3nt: TGTGCCATCAGTGATGGTTTGGGACAGGATATTGCCCAAGGCCGACCGATGGCCTATGGCTACACCTTC

j_gene: TRBJ2-2
abundance: -
d_gene: -
v_gene: TRBV5-5
CDR3aa: CASSLAPGQTGELFF
CDR3nt: TGTGCCAGCAGCTTGGCCCCAGGGCAGACCGGGGAGCTGTTTTTT

j_gene: TRBJ2-7
abundance: once
d_gene: TRBD2
v_gene: TRBV28
CDR3aa: CASLLAGAGEQYF
CDR3nt: TGTGCCAGCCTACTAGCGGGAGCTGGAGAGCAGTACTTC

j_gene: TRBJ1-4
abundance: -
d_gene: -
v_gene: TRBV4-1
CDR3aa: CASSLLPANEKLFF
CDR3nt: TGCGCCAGCAGCCTCCTTCCGGCTAATGAAAAACTGTTTTTT

j_gene: TRBJ2-7
abundance: -
d_gene: TRBD1
v_gene: TRBV6-5
CDR3aa: CASSPRDRPYEQYF
CDR3nt: TGTGCCAGCAGCCCTCGGGACAGACCCTACGAGCAGTACTTC

j_gene: TRBJ2-7
abundance: -
d_gene: -
v_gene: TRBV10-1
CDR3aa: CASSDTRLAYSYEQYF
CDR3nt: TGCGCCAGCAGTGATACAAGGCTAGCGTACTCCTACGAGCAGTACTTC

j_gene: TRBJ2-7
abundance: -
d_gene: TRBD2
v_gene: TRBV7-9
CDR3aa: CASSPPSGTTYEQYF
CDR3nt: TGTGCCAGCAGCCCCCCCAGCGGGACCACCTACGAGCAGTACTTC

j_gene: TRBJ1-5
abundance: -
d_gene: TRBD1
v_gene: TRBV7-8
CDR3aa: CASSLAHLGQGNQPQHF
CDR3nt: TGTGCCAGCAGCTTAGCGCATCTGGGACAGGGAAATCAGCCCCAGCATTTT

j_gene: TRBJ1-2
abundance: -
d_gene: TRBD1
v_gene: TRBV2
CDR3aa: CASSRDSSNYGYTF
CDR3nt: TGTGCCAGCAGTCGGGACAGTTCTAACTATGGCTACACCTTC

j_gene: TRBJ2-7
abundance: -
d_gene: -
v_gene: TRBV11-2
CDR3aa: CASRSDSYEQYF
CDR3nt: TGTGCCAGCAGGTCGGACTCTTACGAGCAGTACTTC

j_gene: TRBJ2-1
abundance: -
d_gene: -
v_gene: TRBV5-5
CDR3aa: CASSSTPGTHNEQFF
CDR3nt: TGTGCCAGCAGTTCTACCCCCGGGACTCATAATGAGCAGTTCTTC

j_gene: TRBJ2-3
abundance: -
d_gene: -
v_gene: TRBV5-1
CDR3aa: CASSFQFTDTQYF
CDR3nt: TGCGCCAGCAGCTTCCAGTTCACAGATACGCAGTATTTT

j_gene: TRBJ1-2
abundance: -
d_gene: TRBD1
v_gene: TRBV27
CDR3aa: CASSTGTAKANYGYTF
CDR3nt: TGTGCCAGCAGTACCGGGACAGCGAAAGCTAACTATGGCTACACCTTC